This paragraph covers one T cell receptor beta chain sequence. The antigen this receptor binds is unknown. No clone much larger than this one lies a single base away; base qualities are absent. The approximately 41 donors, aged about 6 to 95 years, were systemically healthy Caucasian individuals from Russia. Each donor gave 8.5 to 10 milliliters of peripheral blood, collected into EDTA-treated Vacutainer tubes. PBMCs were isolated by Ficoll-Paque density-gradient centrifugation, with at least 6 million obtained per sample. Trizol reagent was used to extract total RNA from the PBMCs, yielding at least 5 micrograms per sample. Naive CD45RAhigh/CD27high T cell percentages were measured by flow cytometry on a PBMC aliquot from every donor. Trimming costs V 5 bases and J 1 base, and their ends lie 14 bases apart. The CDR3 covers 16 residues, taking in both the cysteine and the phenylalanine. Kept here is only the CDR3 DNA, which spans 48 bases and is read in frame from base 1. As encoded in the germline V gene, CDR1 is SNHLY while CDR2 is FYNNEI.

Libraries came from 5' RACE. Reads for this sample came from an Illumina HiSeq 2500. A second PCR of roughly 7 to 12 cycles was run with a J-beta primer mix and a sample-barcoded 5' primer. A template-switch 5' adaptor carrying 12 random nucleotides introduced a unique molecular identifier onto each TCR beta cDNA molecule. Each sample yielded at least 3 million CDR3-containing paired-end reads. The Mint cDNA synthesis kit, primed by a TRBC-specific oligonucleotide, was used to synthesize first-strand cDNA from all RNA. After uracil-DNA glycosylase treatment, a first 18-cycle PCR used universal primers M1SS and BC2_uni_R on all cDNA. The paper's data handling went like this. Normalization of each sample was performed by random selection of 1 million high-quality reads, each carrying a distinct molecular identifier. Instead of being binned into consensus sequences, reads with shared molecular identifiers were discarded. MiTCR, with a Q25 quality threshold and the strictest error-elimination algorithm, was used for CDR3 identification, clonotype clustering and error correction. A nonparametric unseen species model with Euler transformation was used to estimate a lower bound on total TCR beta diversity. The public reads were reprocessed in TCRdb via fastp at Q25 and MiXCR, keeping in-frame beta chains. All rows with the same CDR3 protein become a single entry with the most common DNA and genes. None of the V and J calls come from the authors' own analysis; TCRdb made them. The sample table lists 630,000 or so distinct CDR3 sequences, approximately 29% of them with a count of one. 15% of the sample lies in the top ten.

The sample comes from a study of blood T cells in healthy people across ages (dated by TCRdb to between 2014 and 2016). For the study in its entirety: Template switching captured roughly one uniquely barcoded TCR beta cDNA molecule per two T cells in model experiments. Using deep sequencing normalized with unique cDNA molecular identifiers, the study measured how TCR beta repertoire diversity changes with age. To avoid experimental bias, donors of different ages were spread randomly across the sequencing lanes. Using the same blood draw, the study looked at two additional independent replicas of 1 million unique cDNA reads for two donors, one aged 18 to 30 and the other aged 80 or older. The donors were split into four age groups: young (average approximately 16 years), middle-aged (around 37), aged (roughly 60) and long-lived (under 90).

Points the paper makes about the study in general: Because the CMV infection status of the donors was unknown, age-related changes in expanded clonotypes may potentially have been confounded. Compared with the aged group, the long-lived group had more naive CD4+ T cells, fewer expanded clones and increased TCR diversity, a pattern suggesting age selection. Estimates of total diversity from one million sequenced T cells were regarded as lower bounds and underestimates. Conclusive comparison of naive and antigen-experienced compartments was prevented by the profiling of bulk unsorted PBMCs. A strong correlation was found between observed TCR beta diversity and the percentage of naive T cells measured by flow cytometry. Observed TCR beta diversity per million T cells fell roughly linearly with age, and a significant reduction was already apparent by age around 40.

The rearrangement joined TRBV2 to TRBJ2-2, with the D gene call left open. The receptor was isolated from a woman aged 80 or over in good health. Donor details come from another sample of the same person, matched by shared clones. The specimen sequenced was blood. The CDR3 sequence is CASSPDGPWNTGELFF. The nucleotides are TGTGCCAGCAGTCCCGACGGACCTTGGAACACCGGGGAGCTGTTTTTT.